Shown below are 23 T cell receptor beta chains from a single sample sequenced in a study of T cell changes during pregnancy in multiple sclerosis. Some clones are missing from TCRdb's copy, which holds only in-frame ones; the method was immunoSEQ multiplex PCR. Of about 30,000 clones listed, roughly nine tenths are singletons. The sample here was CD4+ T cells from peripheral blood mononuclear cells, taken in the second trimester of pregnancy. All receptors come from a female donor in good health, enrolled as a control in a pregnancy study.

CDR3 protein: CASSTLGGSTNEKLFF. The CDR3 region has the DNA TGTGCCAGCAGCACCCTGGGGGGATCAACTAATGAAAAACTGTTTTTT. The chain combines TRBV21-1 with TRBJ1-4. TRBV21-1 is given as a pseudogene. The CDR3 spans 16 residues.

The chain couples TRBV7-2 to TRBJ2-1, with D uncertain. The germline CDR1 and CDR2 sequences are SGHTA and FQGNSA. CDR3 length equals 15 residues. With 1 base removed from V and 3 bases from J, the gap between germline ends came to 10 bases. The CDR3 here is CASSLGARRYNEQFF. CDR3 DNA sequence: TGTGCCAGCAGCTTAGGCGCGCGGCGCTACAATGAGCAGTTCTTC.

This chain joins TRBV19 and TRBJ1-1; D is ambiguous. From germline, CDR1 is LNHDA and CDR2 SQIVND (reference sequence). Trimming left V 1 base short and J 3 bases short, with 6 bases between. The CDR3 is 13 residues long. The CDR3 spells CASSIVRDTEAFF. CDR3 in DNA: TGTGCCAGTAGTATAGTGAGAGACACTGAAGCTTTCTTT.

The chain links TRBV7-2 to TRBJ2-7, with TRBD1 as a possible D gene (6 bases). The CDR3 consists of 14 residues. Trimming shortened V by 2 bases and J by 2 bases, and 10 bases separated the two germline ends. Germline-derived CDR1 and CDR2 are SGHTA and FQGNSA. The CDR3 nucleotides are TGTGCCAGCAGCTTACCGGGACACCCCTACGAGCAGTACTTC. Translation gives CASSLPGHPYEQYF.

Only a few counts were recorded for this clone. This chain uses TRBV5-6 with TRBJ1-6, with 9 bases lining up with TRBD1. This CDR3 region has 12 residues. Germline V gives CDR1 SGHDT, CDR2 YYEEEE. V lost 9 bases to trimming and J lost 7 bases; unmatched junction nucleotides: 2. CDR3 nucleotide sequence: TGTGCCACCGGACAGGGGAATTCACCCCTCCACTTT. This sequence encodes CATGQGNSPLHF. The whole variable domain, filled in from reference TRBV5-6 and TRBJ1-6, reads DAGVTQSPTHLIKTRGQQVTLRCSPKSGHDTVSWYQQALGQGPQFIFQYYEEEERQRGNFPDRFSGHQFPNYSSELNVNALLLGDSALYLCATGQGNSPLHFGNGTRLTVT.

This sequence joins TRBV23-1 and TRBJ2-5; 7 bases fit TRBD2. TRBV23-1 qualifies as an ORF whose function is uncertain. V shed 2 bases and J 11 bases; nucleotides not matched to a gene: 2. This CDR3 is 11 amino acids long. This CDR3 is CASSQRREQYF. CDR3 bases: TGCGCCAGCAGTCAACGGCGGGAGCAGTACTTC.

The chain links TRBV12-5 to TRBJ2-7, with 10 bases lining up with TRBD1. The V gene's germline CDR1 is LGHNT and CDR2 FRNRAP. V shed 0 bases and J 5 bases; nucleotides not matched to a gene: 4. The CDR3 contains 15 residues. The CDR3: CASGLVGDRGNEQYF. The CDR3 nucleotides are TGTGCTAGTGGTTTGGTCGGGGACAGGGGCAACGAGCAGTACTTC.

The chain combines TRBV6-6 with TRBJ2-5; weak D call: TRBD2 (6 bases). CDR3 length: 13 amino acids. Germline V gene lookup returns CDR1 MNHNY and CDR2 SVGAGI (reference sequence). V lost 5 bases and J lost 7, with 14 bases in between. CDR3 coding DNA: TGTGCCAGCAGTCCTGCCGGGACTTCGACCCAGTACTTC. It is translated as CASSPAGTSTQYF.

The gene calls are TRBV5-6 and TRBJ1-5; 7 positions agree with TRBD1. V was clipped by 4 bases and J by 4 bases; unmatched bases: 5. The CDR3 runs 14 residues. CDR1 SGHDT and CDR2 YYEEEE come from the germline V gene. The CDR3 loop reads CASSEMGQNQPQHF. The CDR3 DNA reads TGTGCCAGCAGCGAAATGGGACAGAATCAGCCCCAGCATTTT.

The chain recombines TRBV7-9 with TRBJ2-3; 10 nucleotides line up with TRBD2. V shed 2 bases and J 5 bases; nucleotides not matched to a gene: 13. Germline lookup yields CDR1 SEHNR and CDR2 FQNEAQ (reference sequence). CDR3 length: 18 amino acids. CDR3 residues: CASSLLLTSGFRGDTQYF. The CDR3 nucleotides read TGTGCCAGCAGCTTATTGTTGACTAGCGGGTTCCGTGGAGATACGCAGTATTTT.

The chain employs TRBV4-1 and TRBJ1-1, with 8 bases aligning to TRBD1. The CDR3 consists of 15 residues. Germline assignment: CDR1 MGHRA and CDR2 YSYEKL. J lost 0 bases, V lost 4 bases, and 4 bases had no gene match. In DNA, the CDR3 is TGCGCCAGCAGCCCAAAGGACAGGGTGAACACTGAAGCTTTCTTT. It encodes CASSPKDRVNTEAFF.

V is TRBV7-8 and J is TRBJ2-1, with TRBD2 matching 9 bases. Germline V gene sequence: CDR1 SGHVS, CDR2 FQNEAQ. V lost 2 bases and J lost 5; bases outside the gene matches: 10. This CDR3 region has 17 residues. The CDR3 DNA is TGTGCCAGCAGCTTATCCGCTAGCGGGGACTTCAACAATGAGCAGTTCTTC. It is translated as CASSLSASGDFNNEQFF.

This clone has only one observation. The rearrangement links TRBV10-3 to TRBJ2-5; D gene ambiguous. V gave up 2 bases and J gave up 5 bases, with 9 bases separating them. The CDR3 has 13 amino acids. The germline CDR1 and CDR2 sequences are ENHRY and SYGVKD. In DNA, the CDR3 is TGTGCCATCAGTGAGGGTGTGAGGGAGACCCAGTACTTC. It yields the protein CAISEGVRETQYF.

This clone was recorded only once. This chain connects TRBV2 to TRBJ1-2; no definite D call. The V and J ends lost 1 base and 4 bases respectively, with 10 bases between them. The CDR3 totals 14 residues. Looked up from germline, CDR1 is SNHLY and CDR2 is FYNNEI. The CDR3 nucleotides read TGTGCCAGCAGTGAAGTGGGAGCAAGCTATGGCTACACCTTC. Translation: CASSEVGASYGYTF.

V gene TRBV7-2 combines with J gene TRBJ2-5; D might be TRBD1 (6 bases). The CDR3 has 18 amino acids. V lost 1 base and J 4 bases, leaving 22 bases between the germline ends. Per the germline V gene, CDR1 is SGHTA and CDR2 is FQGNSA. The CDR3: CASSLDYQMSGASETQYF. The CDR3 DNA reads TGTGCCAGCAGCTTAGATTACCAGATGTCAGGGGCATCAGAGACCCAGTACTTC.

The gene calls are TRBV4-2 and TRBJ1-3; D might be TRBD1 (5 bases). Between the trimmed V and J ends, which lost 0 bases and 9 bases, there was a span of 24 bases. Germline V gene data show CDR1 as LGHNA and CDR2 as YNFKEQ. The CDR3 has 18 residues. The CDR3 DNA reads TGTGCCAGCAGCCAAGAAGTTTCTACAGGCCAGGCCTGGGGCACCATATATTTT. Translation gives CASSQEVSTGQAWGTIYF.

The chain uses TRBV5-6 and TRBJ1-6, with D uncertain. This CDR3 is 15 amino acids long. Germline V gene data show CDR1 as SGHDT and CDR2 as YYEEEE. The germline V and J ends were trimmed by 1 base and 5 bases, with 10 bases remaining between them. The CDR3 reads CASSLRRVDNSPLHF. The CDR3, as DNA: TGTGCCAGCAGCTTGAGGCGGGTGGATAATTCACCCCTCCACTTT.

The chain recombines TRBV7-9 with TRBJ2-5; TRBD1 matches at 7 bases. The CDR3 runs 17 residues. Germline loops: CDR1 SEHNR, CDR2 FQNEAQ (reference sequence). The junction had 12 bases not matched to a gene; V was cut back by 3 bases and J by 2 bases. In nucleotides, the CDR3 is TGTGCCAGCAGCTTCGGCCGATATACAGGGGATCAAGAGACCCAGTACTTC. This gives the protein CASSFGRYTGDQETQYF.

The rearrangement joins TRBV6-5 to TRBJ2-2; unclear D gene. The V end lost 8 bases, the J end lost 3 bases, and 13 bases lay between the germline ends. The CDR3 contains 14 residues. The germline gives CDR1 MNHEY, CDR2 SVGAGI. CDR3 bases: TGTGCCAGCCAGGAATACGGATACACCGGGGAGCTGTTTTTT. Translation: CASQEYGYTGELFF.

The chain combines TRBV19 with TRBJ2-1; 10 bases map to TRBD2. This CDR3 is 15 amino acids long. Trimming removed 6 bases from V and 7 bases from J; junction bases left unmatched: 9. In germline, CDR1 is LNHDA, CDR2 SQIVND (reference sequence). In DNA, the CDR3 is TGTGCCAGTAGGAGCGGGAGGGCCCTCGGGAATGAGCAGTTCTTC. Translating it yields CASRSGRALGNEQFF.

J is TRBJ2-7 and V is TRBV7-2; the D is unclear. Trimming removed 5 bases from V and 4 bases from J, with 12 bases in between. In germline, CDR1 is SGHTA, CDR2 FQGNSA. CDR3 length equals 13 residues. CDR3 loop: CASSPQTRYEQYF. DNA for the CDR3: TGTGCCAGCAGCCCTCAGACAAGGTACGAGCAGTACTTC.

V gene TRBV30 combines with J gene TRBJ2-7, with 8 nucleotides matching TRBD1. Per germline, CDR1 GTSNPN and CDR2 SVGIG (reference sequence). V shed 0 bases and J 4 bases; nucleotides not matched to a gene: 5. The CDR3 sequence is 14 residues long. The CDR3 here is CAWSVGRGLYEQYF. In DNA, the CDR3 is TGTGCCTGGAGTGTAGGCAGGGGGCTGTACGAGCAGTACTTC.

The CDR3 DNA follows: TGTGCCAGCAGCAGGGGGGACAGGGGGCTTTTTTCGGGTTCACCCCTCCACTTT. It specifies CASSRGDRGLFSGSPLHF. The genes are TRBV5-6 and TRBJ1-6; the match to TRBD1 covers 12 bases. The CDR3 runs to 18 residues. Germline V gene lookup returns CDR1 SGHDT and CDR2 YYEEEE. V trimming: 4 bases; J trimming: 9 bases; junction bases outside the gene matches: 14. Drawing the rest from reference TRBV5-6 and TRBJ1-6, the complete variable domain is DAGVTQSPTHLIKTRGQQVTLRCSPKSGHDTVSWYQQALGQGPQFIFQYYEEEERQRGNFPDRFSGHQFPNYSSELNVNALLLGDSALYLCASSRGDRGLFSGSPLHFGNGTRLTVT.